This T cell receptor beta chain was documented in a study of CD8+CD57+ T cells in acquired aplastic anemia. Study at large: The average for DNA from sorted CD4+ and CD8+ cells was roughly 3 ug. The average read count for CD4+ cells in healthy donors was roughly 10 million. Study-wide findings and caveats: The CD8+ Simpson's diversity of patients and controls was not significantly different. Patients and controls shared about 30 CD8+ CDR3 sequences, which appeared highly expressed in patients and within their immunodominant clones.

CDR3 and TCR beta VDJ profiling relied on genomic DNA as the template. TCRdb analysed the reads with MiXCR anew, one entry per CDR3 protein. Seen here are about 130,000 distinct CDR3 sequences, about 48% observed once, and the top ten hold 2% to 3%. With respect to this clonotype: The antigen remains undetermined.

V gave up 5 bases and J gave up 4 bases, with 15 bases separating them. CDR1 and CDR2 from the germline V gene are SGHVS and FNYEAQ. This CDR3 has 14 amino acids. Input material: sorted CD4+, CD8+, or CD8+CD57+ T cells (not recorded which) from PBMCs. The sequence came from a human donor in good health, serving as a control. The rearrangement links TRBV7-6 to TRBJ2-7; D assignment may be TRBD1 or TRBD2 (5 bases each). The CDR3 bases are TGTGCCAGCAGCCCGACGGTGGGGGTTTACGAGCAGTACTTC. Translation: CASSPTVGVYEQYF.